The rows below give T cell receptor beta chains drawn from one sample of a study of T-cell reconstitution after alpha-beta-depleted transplantation in children. Via MiXCR, TCRdb re-called the PCR reads, giving one row per CDR3 protein. The sample includes about a million distinct CDR3 sequences, around 30% of them seen just once. Specimen: PBMCs, mostly from graft donor cells, collected 360 days after TCRalphabeta/CD19-depleted stem cell transplant. These receptors came from a boy under two years old who had a stem cell transplant for SCID, so the T cells may come from the graft donor. Each CDR3 is given without its conserved first and last residue. Fields, in order: J gene, V gene, CDR3 protein.

TRBJ1-3 | TRBV12-3/TRBV12-4 | ASSLKPLISSGNTIY
TRBJ1-1 | TRBV6-5 | ASSSGGGGNTEAF
TRBJ1-5 | TRBV30 | AWSATELNQPQH
TRBJ2-5 | TRBV10-1 | ASSDTRQETQY
TRBJ1-1 | TRBV12-3/TRBV12-4 | ASSPRDRDRRNTEAF
TRBJ1-1 | TRBV7-9 | ASSQPKGKAF
TRBJ2-5 | TRBV6-5 | ASSYGAGGHQETQY
TRBJ2-5 | TRBV20-1 | SATRSPVGETQY
TRBJ2-1 | TRBV10-3 | AMPSGGYLYNEQF
TRBJ2-1 | TRBV12-3/TRBV12-4 | ASSLEGGISNEQF
TRBJ2-1 | TRBV11-1 | ASSLGRQHRGSYNEQF
TRBJ2-3 | TRBV4-3 | ASSQEGPLKPADTQY
TRBJ2-1 | TRBV25-1 | ASSEIIGSGRITHANEQF
TRBJ2-7 | TRBV7-2 | ASSSSGRYEQY
TRBJ2-3 | TRBV5-1 | ASSTGLAGGADTQY
TRBJ2-7 | TRBV7-8 | ASSLKMARLNYEQY
TRBJ2-7 | TRBV5-1 | ASSSASPGGEQY
TRBJ2-7 | TRBV29-1 | SAISGPPAYEQY
TRBJ2-3 | TRBV24-1 | ATSDWGNTDTQY
TRBJ1-1 | TRBV6-1 | ASSLLGGGDTEAF
TRBJ2-5 | TRBV10-3 | AISETKAGVPLVETQY
TRBJ1-4 | TRBV6-1 | ASGTAVGEKLF
TRBJ2-5 | TRBV5-6 | ASSFDLQETQY
TRBJ2-7 | TRBV3-1 | ASSPGLARDEQY
TRBJ2-7 | TRBV10-3 | AISSGTGGSEQY
TRBJ2-1 | TRBV6-2/TRBV6-3 | ASSRPGLAGGTIHNEQF
TRBJ2-7 | TRBV7-2 | ASSLTTGVEQY
TRBJ1-3 | TRBV12-3/TRBV12-4 | ASSPQGAISGNTIY
TRBJ1-2 | TRBV20-1 | SAIRVGYT
TRBJ2-3 | TRBV20-1 | SAEDGGSTDTQY
TRBJ2-6 | TRBV9 | ASSVEPGTGANVLT
TRBJ2-1 | TRBV20-1 | SALQLAGGYNEQF
TRBJ1-1 | TRBV29-1 | SVGQAEAF
TRBJ2-2 | TRBV27 | ASTGSGTNTGELF
TRBJ2-5 | TRBV7-2 | ASSLRLVVETQY
TRBJ2-5 | TRBV7-2 | ASSSRTGMETQY